Described below is a single TCR beta chain sequence and its context. The data derive from a study of blood T cell repertoires in COVID-19. About the study: The United States, Italy and Spain were the sources of the acute and convalescent COVID-19 samples. Sources were T cells, B-cell-depleted T cells, or PBMCs; the material itself was cDNA or gDNA.

Germline lookup yields CDR1 GTSNPN and CDR2 SVGIG (reference sequence). The CDR3 covers 15 residues. Trimming removed 2 bases from V and 3 bases from J; junction bases left unmatched: 9. Authors' processing steps: Counts of nucleated cells, estimated from reference gene primer amplification, were obtained. The repertoire was sequenced with immunoSEQ multiplex PCR; TCRdb's copy has only in-frame clones and lacks some. V and J calls and clone size are those listed in that table; D and trimming were worked out from the DNA. The sample shows 150,000 to 200,000 clones, around nine tenths of them seen only once.

This TCR came from a human donor in a cohort sampled during active COVID-19. The rearrangement joins TRBV30 to TRBJ1-2, with 7 bases fitting TRBD1. The specimen sequenced was peripheral blood. The CDR3 loop reads CAWSLTGSAHYGYTF. CDR3 in DNA: TGTGCCTGGAGTTTGACAGGGAGTGCTCACTATGGCTACACCTTC.